This T cell receptor (beta chain) was profiled in a study of shared clonotypes between healthy human individuals. Naive CD8 isolation took CD45RO-negative cells positively selected for CCR7 and excluded terminally differentiated effector memory CD45RA+ cells. In the authors' workflow: There were no quality scores in the junction-only immunoSEQ sequences, so filtering differed. Measured with immunoSEQ multiplex PCR; TCRdb has only the in-frame clones, and not every one. D and trimming come from the DNA, and the V and J calls and clone size come from that table. The sample has under 850,000 clones, nearly 95% seen once. The CDR3 contains 15 residues. Germline lookup yields CDR1 MNHEY and CDR2 SMNVEV (reference sequence). Germline trimming cut 6 bases from V and 5 bases from J; bases unmatched to any gene: 10.

The specimen was naive CD8+ T cells sorted from blood. The rearrangement joins TRBV27 to TRBJ2-1, with 7 bases identical to TRBD1. This TCR came from a man younger than 40 in good health. The CDR3 DNA reads as TGTGCCAGCAGGCGAGCTGGCAGGGGGAACAATGAGCAGTTCTTC. Its protein is CASRRAGRGNNEQFF.